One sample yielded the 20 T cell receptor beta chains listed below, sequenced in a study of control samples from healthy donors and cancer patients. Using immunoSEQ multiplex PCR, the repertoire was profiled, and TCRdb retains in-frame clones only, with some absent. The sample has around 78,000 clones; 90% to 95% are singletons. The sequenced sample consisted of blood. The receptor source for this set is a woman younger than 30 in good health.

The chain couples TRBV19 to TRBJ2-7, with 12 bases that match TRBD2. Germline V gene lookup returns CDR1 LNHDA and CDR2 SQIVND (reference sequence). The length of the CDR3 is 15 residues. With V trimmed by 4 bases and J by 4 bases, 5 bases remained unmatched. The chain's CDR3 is CASSTWTSGVYEQYF. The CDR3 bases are TGTGCCAGTAGTACTTGGACTAGCGGGGTGTACGAGCAGTACTTC.

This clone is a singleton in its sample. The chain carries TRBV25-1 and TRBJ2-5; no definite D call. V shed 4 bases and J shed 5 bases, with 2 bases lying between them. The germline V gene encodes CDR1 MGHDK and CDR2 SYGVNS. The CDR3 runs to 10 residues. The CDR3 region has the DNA TGTGCCAGCAGTGGTGAGACCCAGTACTTC. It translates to CASSGETQYF.

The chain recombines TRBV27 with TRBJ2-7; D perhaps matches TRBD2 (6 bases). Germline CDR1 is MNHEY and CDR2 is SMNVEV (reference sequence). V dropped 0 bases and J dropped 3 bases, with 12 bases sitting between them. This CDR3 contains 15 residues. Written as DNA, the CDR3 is TGTGCCAGCAGTTTATCTGGACTACCCAGCTACGAGCAGTACTTC. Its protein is CASSLSGLPSYEQYF.

CDR3 DNA: TGCGCCAGCAGTCATTGGGGGCAGGCTAATTCACCCCTCCACTTT. Protein sequence: CASSHWGQANSPLHF. V usage is TRBV23-1 and J usage is TRBJ1-6, with D tentatively TRBD1 (6 bases). Being an ORF, TRBV23-1 has a function that is uncertain. The V end was cut by 3 bases, the J end by 6 bases, with 12 bases between. The CDR3 is 15 residues long.

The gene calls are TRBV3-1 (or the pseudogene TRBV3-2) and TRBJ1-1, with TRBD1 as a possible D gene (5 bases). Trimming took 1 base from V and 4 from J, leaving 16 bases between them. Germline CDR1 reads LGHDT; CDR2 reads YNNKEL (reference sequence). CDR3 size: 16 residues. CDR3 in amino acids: CASSQGKPGRSTEAFF. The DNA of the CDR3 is TGTGCCAGCAGCCAAGGCAAACCAGGGAGGAGCACTGAAGCTTTCTTT.

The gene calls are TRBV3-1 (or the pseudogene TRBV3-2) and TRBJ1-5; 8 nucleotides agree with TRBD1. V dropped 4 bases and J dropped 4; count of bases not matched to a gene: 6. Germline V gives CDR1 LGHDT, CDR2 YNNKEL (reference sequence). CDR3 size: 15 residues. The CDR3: CASSPRTGWNQPQHF. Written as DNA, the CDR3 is TGTGCCAGCAGCCCCAGGACAGGGTGGAATCAGCCCCAGCATTTT.

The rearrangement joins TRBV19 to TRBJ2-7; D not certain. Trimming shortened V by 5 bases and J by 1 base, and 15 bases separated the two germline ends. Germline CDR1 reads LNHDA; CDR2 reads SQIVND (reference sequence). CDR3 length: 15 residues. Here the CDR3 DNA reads TGTGCCAGTAGTCCGCGCAGCGACGGGTCCTACGAGCAGTACTTC. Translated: CASSPRSDGSYEQYF.

The CDR3 is CASSYSGVRGYEQYF. CDR3 DNA sequence: TGTGCCAGCAGTTACTCTGGGGTCAGGGGCTACGAGCAGTACTTC. The V gene is TRBV6-5, the J gene TRBJ2-7, with D possibly matching TRBD1 (6 bases). With 0 bases removed from V and 3 bases from J, the gap between germline ends came to 12 bases. Germline V gene data show CDR1 as MNHEY and CDR2 as SVGAGI. The CDR3 consists of 15 residues.

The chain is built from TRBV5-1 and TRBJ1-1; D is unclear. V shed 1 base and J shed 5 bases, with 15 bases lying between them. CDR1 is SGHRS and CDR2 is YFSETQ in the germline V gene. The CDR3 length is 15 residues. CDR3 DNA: TGCGCCAGCAGCTTGTTCAAAGTTGAGGGAACTGAAGCTTTCTTT. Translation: CASSLFKVEGTEAFF.

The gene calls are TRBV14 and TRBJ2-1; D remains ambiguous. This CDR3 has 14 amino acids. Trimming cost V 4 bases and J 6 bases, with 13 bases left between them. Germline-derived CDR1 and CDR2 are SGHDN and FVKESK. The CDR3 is CASSRLDQVNEQFF. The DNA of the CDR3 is TGTGCCAGCAGCCGACTGGATCAGGTCAATGAGCAGTTCTTC.

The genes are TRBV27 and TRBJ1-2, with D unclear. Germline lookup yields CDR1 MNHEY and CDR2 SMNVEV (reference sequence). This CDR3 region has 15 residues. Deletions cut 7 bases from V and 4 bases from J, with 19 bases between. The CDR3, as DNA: TGTGCCAGCACCCACACGGACCTAATCCCCTATGGCTACACCTTC. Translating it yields CASTHTDLIPYGYTF.

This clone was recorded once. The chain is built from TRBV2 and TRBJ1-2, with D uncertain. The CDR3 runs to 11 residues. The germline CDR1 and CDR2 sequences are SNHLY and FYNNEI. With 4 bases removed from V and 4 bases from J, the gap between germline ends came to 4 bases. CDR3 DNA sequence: TGTGCCAGCAGTGTGAGCTATGGCTACACCTTC. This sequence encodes CASSVSYGYTF.

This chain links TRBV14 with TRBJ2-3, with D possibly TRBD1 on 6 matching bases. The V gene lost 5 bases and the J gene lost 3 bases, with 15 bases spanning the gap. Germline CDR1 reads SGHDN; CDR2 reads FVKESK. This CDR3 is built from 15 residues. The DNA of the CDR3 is TGTGCCAGCAGCTACACCGGGACAAGAACAGATACGCAGTATTTT. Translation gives CASSYTGTRTDTQYF.

Here the CDR3 reads CASSQERTVYNSPLHF. CDR3 bases: TGCGCCAGCAGCCAAGAAAGGACCGTCTATAATTCACCCCTCCACTTT. This chain connects TRBV4-3 to TRBJ1-6; the D is unclear. V dropped 0 bases and J dropped 3 bases, with 9 bases sitting between them. This CDR3 region has 16 residues. Germline-derived CDR1 and CDR2 are LGHNA and YSLEER.

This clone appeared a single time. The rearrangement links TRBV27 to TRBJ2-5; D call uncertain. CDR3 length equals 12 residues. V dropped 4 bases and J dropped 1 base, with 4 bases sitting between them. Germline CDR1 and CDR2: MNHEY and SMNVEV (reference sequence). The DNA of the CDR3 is TGTGCCAGCAGTTCCACCCAAGAGACCCAGTACTTC. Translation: CASSSTQETQYF.

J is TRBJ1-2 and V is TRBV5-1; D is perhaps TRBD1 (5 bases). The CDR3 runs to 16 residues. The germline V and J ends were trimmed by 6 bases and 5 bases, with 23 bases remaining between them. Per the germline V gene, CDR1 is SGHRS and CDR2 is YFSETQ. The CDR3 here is CASTYGPGIGDYGYTF. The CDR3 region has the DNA TGCGCCAGCACGTACGGCCCAGGGATTGGTGATTATGGCTACACCTTC.

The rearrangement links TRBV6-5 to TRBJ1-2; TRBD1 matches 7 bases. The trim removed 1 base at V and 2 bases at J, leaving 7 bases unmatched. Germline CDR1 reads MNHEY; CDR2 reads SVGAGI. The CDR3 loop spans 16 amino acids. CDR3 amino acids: CASSYLPGQRNYGYTF. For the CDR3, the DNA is TGTGCCAGCAGTTACTTACCGGGACAGAGAAACTATGGCTACACCTTC.

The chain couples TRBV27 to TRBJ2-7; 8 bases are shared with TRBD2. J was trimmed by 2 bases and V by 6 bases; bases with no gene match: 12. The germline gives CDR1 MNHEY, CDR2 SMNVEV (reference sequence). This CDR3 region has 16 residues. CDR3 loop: CASRPTPGLGAYEQYF. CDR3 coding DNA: TGTGCCAGCAGGCCCACACCGGGACTAGGGGCCTACGAGCAGTACTTC.

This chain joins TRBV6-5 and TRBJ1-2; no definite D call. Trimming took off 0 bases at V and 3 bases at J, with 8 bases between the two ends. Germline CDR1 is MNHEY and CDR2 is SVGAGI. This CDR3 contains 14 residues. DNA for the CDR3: TGTGCCAGCAGTTACTCGAACTCTTACTATGGCTACACCTTC. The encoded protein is CASSYSNSYYGYTF.

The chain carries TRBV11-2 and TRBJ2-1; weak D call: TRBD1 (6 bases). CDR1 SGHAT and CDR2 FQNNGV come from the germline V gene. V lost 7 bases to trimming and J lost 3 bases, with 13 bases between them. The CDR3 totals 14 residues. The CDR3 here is CASIRGGVYNEQFF. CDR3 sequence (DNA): TGTGCCAGCATTCGTGGGGGCGTCTACAATGAGCAGTTCTTC.